Below are 30 T cell receptor beta chains sequenced from a single sample in a study of cytomegalovirus exposure and HLA in healthy donors. Primers: 60 Vbeta forward and 13 Jbeta reverse. Clones were read by immunoSEQ multiplex PCR, and TCRdb kept only the in-frame ones, dropping some. The sample has about 140,000 clones; roughly three quarters are singletons. The sample taken for sequencing was PBMCs. These receptors were collected from a woman under 40 in good health and CMV-seronegative.

Here the CDR3 DNA reads TGTGCCAGCAGTGAAGGACTAGCGGGAGCCCGCCGCACCTCAGATACGCAGTATTTT. It codes for CASSEGLAGARRTSDTQYF. This chain connects TRBV6-1 to TRBJ2-3; the match to TRBD2 covers 12 bases. Trimming at V came to 1 base and at J to 4 bases, leaving 12 bases not matched to a gene. This CDR3 comprises 19 residues. The germline gives CDR1 MNHNS, CDR2 SASEGT.

Details on this clone: At the DNA level, this CDR3 is encoded by other sequences in the same sample as well. The V and J genes are TRBV9 and TRBJ2-3; 15 bases line up with TRBD2. The germline V gene encodes CDR1 SGDLS and CDR2 YYNGEE. Losses at the gene ends were 2 bases for V and 2 bases for J; bases not matched to a gene: 3. CDR3 length: 17 residues. The CDR3: CASSVGTSGGITDTQYF. Here the CDR3 DNA reads TGTGCCAGCAGCGTCGGGACTAGCGGGGGGATCACAGATACGCAGTATTTT. Full variable domain (rest looked up from reference TRBV9 and TRBJ2-3): DSGVTQTPKHLITATGQRVTLRCSPRSGDLSVYWYQQSLDQGLQFLIQYYNGEERAKGNILERFSAQQFPDLHSELNLSSLELGDSALYFCASSVGTSGGITDTQYFGPGTRLTVL.

The gene calls are TRBV4-1 and TRBJ1-5; 7 bases are a match to TRBD1. There are 13 residues in the CDR3. Germline V gene sequence: CDR1 MGHRA, CDR2 YSYEKL. The V segment lost 0 bases and the J segment 14 bases; nucleotides outside the gene matches: 7. This chain's CDR3 is CASSQDVEGAKHF. The CDR3 nucleotides are TGCGCCAGCAGCCAAGATGTGGAGGGGGCGAAGCATTTT.

The chain is built from TRBV6-5 and TRBJ1-2, with unresolved D. CDR1 is MNHEY and CDR2 is SVGAGI in the germline V gene. The CDR3 consists of 13 residues. Trimming removed 6 bases from V and 3 bases from J, with 11 bases in between. The CDR3 nucleotides are TGTGCCAGCAGCACGGGAGGGTACTATGGCTACACCTTC. As protein: CASSTGGYYGYTF.

The chain uses TRBV5-4 and TRBJ2-5, with D perhaps matching TRBD1 (6 bases). Trimming took off 0 bases at V and 11 bases at J, with 20 bases between the two ends. This CDR3 is 15 amino acids long. In germline, CDR1 is SGHNT, CDR2 YYREEE (reference sequence). CDR3 in amino acids: CASSLGARADGQQYF. CDR3 sequence (DNA): TGTGCCAGCAGCTTGGGGGCCCGGGCGGATGGACAGCAGTACTTC.

The CDR3 is CASSLSGEETQYF. The CDR3 DNA follows: TGTGCCAGCAGCTTATCAGGGGAAGAGACCCAGTACTTC. The chain uses TRBV7-9 and TRBJ2-5; D perhaps matches TRBD1 (6 bases). The V gene lost 2 bases and the J gene lost 3 bases, with 7 bases spanning the gap. Germline V CDR1 and CDR2: SEHNR, FQNEAQ (reference sequence). The CDR3 runs 13 residues.

This chain joins TRBV2 and TRBJ1-2, with TRBD1 identical over 10 bases. The CDR3 is made up of 14 amino acids. Germline-derived CDR1 and CDR2 are SNHLY and FYNNEI. V gave up 4 bases and J gave up 4 bases; unmatched junction bases: 3. The CDR3 DNA follows: TGTGCCAGCAGTGTGGGACAGGGGCTCTATGGCTACACCTTC. It yields the protein CASSVGQGLYGYTF.

The chain couples TRBV30 to TRBJ2-3, with 8 bases that match TRBD1. Germline lookup yields CDR1 GTSNPN and CDR2 SVGIG (reference sequence). V gave up 4 bases and J gave up 1 base; unmatched junction bases: 13. The CDR3 is 17 residues long. This chain's CDR3 is CAWKNILTGVGTDTQYF. For the CDR3, the DNA is TGTGCCTGGAAAAACATTCTGACAGGGGTGGGCACAGATACGCAGTATTTT.

The chain joins TRBV7-2 to TRBJ2-3, with no clear D. V was clipped by 2 bases and J by 4 bases, with 10 bases between them. Germline lookup yields CDR1 SGHTA and CDR2 FQGNSA. CDR3 length: 14 amino acids. The CDR3 region has the DNA TGTGCCAGCAGCTTATTGGTAACTTCAGATACGCAGTATTTT. Translated, it gives CASSLLVTSDTQYF. Full variable domain (remainder filled in from reference TRBV7-2 and TRBJ2-3): GAGVSQSPSNKVTEKGKDVELRCDPISGHTALYWYRQSLGQGLEFLIYFQGNSAPDKSGLPSDRFSAERTGGSVSTLTIQRTQQEDSAVYLCASSLLVTSDTQYFGPGTRLTVL.

This clone was picked up a small number of times. This chain's CDR3 is CASRGLGTGSYGYTF. CDR3 bases: TGTGCCAGCAGGGGCTTGGGGACAGGGTCCTATGGCTACACCTTC. The chain joins TRBV6-5 to TRBJ1-2; 9 bases are shared with TRBD1. The CDR3 is 15 amino acids. Germline V lookup: CDR1 MNHEY, CDR2 SVGAGI. J was trimmed by 4 bases and V by 6 bases; bases with no gene match: 9.

The V gene is TRBV19, the J gene TRBJ1-1; D may be TRBD1 (6 bases). Per germline, CDR1 LNHDA and CDR2 SQIVND (reference sequence). V was pared by 5 bases and J by 4 bases, with 20 bases between. The CDR3 is 16 amino acids. The CDR3 loop is CASSDLQGGVATEAFF. The CDR3 region has the DNA TGTGCCAGTAGTGACTTACAGGGAGGGGTGGCCACTGAAGCTTTCTTT.

The table lists this clone with a count of one. The rearrangement joins TRBV7-8 to TRBJ1-1, with D unclear. CDR1 is SGHVS, CDR2 FQNEAQ, per germline. The CDR3 runs 15 residues. The V and J ends lost 5 bases and 4 bases respectively, with 17 bases between them. The CDR3 region has the DNA TGTGCCAGCAGCCCCTCGCGAGGTCCTGGCACTGAAGCTTTCTTT. It codes for CASSPSRGPGTEAFF.

V usage is TRBV20-1 and J usage is TRBJ1-3, with D perhaps matching TRBD1 (6 bases). This CDR3 has 11 residues. Trimming removed 7 bases from V and 3 bases from J, with 7 bases in between. Germline V gene data show CDR1 as DFQATT and CDR2 as SNEGSKA (reference sequence). The CDR3 region has the DNA TGCAGTGGGACAGATGGAAACACCATATATTTT. Amino acids: CSGTDGNTIYF.

V is TRBV18 and J is TRBJ1-1, with TRBD1 identical over 9 bases. V shed 1 base and J 6 bases; nucleotides not matched to a gene: 6. CDR1 KGHSH and CDR2 LQKENI come from the germline V gene. The CDR3 covers 15 residues. The CDR3 region is CASSPQQGADSEAFF. CDR3 nucleotide sequence: TGTGCCAGCTCACCACAACAGGGGGCGGATTCTGAAGCTTTCTTT.

The rearrangement links TRBV28 to TRBJ2-2; D possibly corresponds to TRBD2 (5 bases). V was clipped by 5 bases and J by 1 base, with 8 bases between them. CDR3 length: 14 residues. Germline-derived CDR1 and CDR2 are MDHEN and SYDVKM. The CDR3 region is CASSRTWNTGELFF. The CDR3 coding sequence is TGTGCCAGCAGTCGGACTTGGAACACCGGGGAGCTGTTTTTT. Combining the CDR3 with reference TRBV28 and TRBJ2-2 gives the whole variable domain DVKVTQSSRYLVKRTGEKVFLECVQDMDHENMFWYRQDPGLGLRLIYFSYDVKMKEKGDIPEGYSVSREKKERFSLILESASTNQTSMYLCASSRTWNTGELFFGEGSRLTVL.

For this clone: A junction end diverges from the germline sequence, so it may reflect a read error. This rearrangement joins TRBV4-1 to TRBJ1-2; a weak D match, TRBD1 (6 bases). Germline CDR1 MGHRA, CDR2 YSYEKL. There are 15 residues in the CDR3. CDR3 nucleotide sequence: TGCGCCAGCAGCCAAGATTTCGGGACAAGCTATGGCCACACCTTC. The encoded protein is CASSQDFGTSYGHTF.

This chain links TRBV19 with TRBJ1-5; 11 bases align to TRBD1. The CDR3 spans 16 residues. Germline V lookup: CDR1 LNHDA, CDR2 SQIVND (reference sequence). V lost 4 bases, J lost 4 bases, and 6 bases stayed unmatched. CDR3 sequence reads: CASSKRTGGENQPQHF. The CDR3 DNA reads TGTGCCAGTAGTAAGAGGACAGGGGGCGAAAATCAGCCCCAGCATTTT.

The V call is TRBV6-4, the J call TRBJ2-2, with TRBD1 as a possible D gene (6 bases). This CDR3 region has 14 residues. V lost 5 bases, J lost 2 bases, and 9 bases lay in between. Germline assignment: CDR1 MRHNA and CDR2 SNTAGT. The CDR3 coding sequence is TGTGCCAGCAGTCAGGGGCCTAACACCGGGGAGCTGTTTTTT. Amino acid sequence: CASSQGPNTGELFF.

This chain connects TRBV9 to TRBJ2-2; tentatively, D is TRBD1 (6 bases). Deletions cut 4 bases from V and 6 bases from J, with 10 bases between. Germline assignment: CDR1 SGDLS and CDR2 YYNGEE. The CDR3 extends over 13 amino acids. CDR3 coding DNA: TGTGCCAGCAGCCCCAGGGGATCCGGGGAGCTGTTTTTT. This translates into CASSPRGSGELFF.

Only a few counts were recorded for this clone. This chain uses TRBV6-6 with TRBJ1-6; TRBD1 aligns across 8 bases. The germline V gene has CDR1 MNHNY and CDR2 SVGAGI (reference sequence). CDR3 length: 16 amino acids. Trimming at V came to 5 bases and at J to 5 bases, leaving 8 bases not matched to a gene. In DNA, the CDR3 is TGTGCCAGCAGTACCGGGACAGGCCAAGATAATTCACCCCTCCACTTT. Translating gives CASSTGTGQDNSPLHF.

This clone turned up a few times. V gene TRBV30 combines with J gene TRBJ1-6; the match to TRBD1 covers 7 bases. This CDR3 has 14 amino acids. Trimming cost V 5 bases and J 7 bases; bases outside gene matches: 8. Germline-derived CDR1 and CDR2 are GTSNPN and SVGIG (reference sequence). CDR3 in DNA: TGTGCCTGGGATGCGGCAGGGGGGAATTCACCCCTCCACTTT. Amino acids: CAWDAAGGNSPLHF.

This sequence joins TRBV28 and TRBJ1-5; D gene uncertain. This CDR3 contains 14 residues. Germline V gene data show CDR1 as MDHEN and CDR2 as SYDVKM. The ends were cut back, 3 bases at V and 5 bases at J, with 11 bases in the middle. The CDR3 region has the DNA TGTGCCAGCAGTTTTTCGGGGTTCGATCAGCCCCAGCATTTT. It specifies CASSFSGFDQPQHF.

The chain carries TRBV18 and TRBJ1-1; the match to TRBD1 covers 7 bases. The CDR3 has 13 amino acids. Germline V gene data show CDR1 as KGHSH and CDR2 as LQKENI. V trimming: 1 base; J trimming: 5 bases; junction bases outside the gene matches: 1. Written as DNA, the CDR3 is TGTGCCAGCTCACCACAGGGGGCGACTGAAGCTTTCTTT. As protein: CASSPQGATEAFF.

The chain joins TRBV5-1 to TRBJ2-1, with D possibly TRBD1 on 5 matching bases. The V gene's germline CDR1 is SGHRS and CDR2 YFSETQ. V lost 2 bases, J lost 7 bases, and 16 bases lay in between. This CDR3 has 15 amino acids. In DNA, the CDR3 is TGCGCCAGCAGCTTAACAGGCTCGTCAGGGAATGAGCAGTTCTTC. The encoded protein is CASSLTGSSGNEQFF.

This clone appeared a single time. The chain is built from TRBV2 and TRBJ2-5; maybe TRBD1 (5 bases). The ends were cut back, 8 bases at V and 2 bases at J, with 12 bases in the middle. There are 13 residues in the CDR3. Germline CDR1 and CDR2: SNHLY and FYNNEI. CDR3 loop: CASARQTQETQYF. DNA of the CDR3: TGTGCCAGCGCCAGACAGACTCAAGAGACCCAGTACTTC.

This chain joins TRBV10-3 and TRBJ2-1; 13 positions match TRBD2. Per the germline V gene, CDR1 is ENHRY and CDR2 is SYGVKD. The V gene end was trimmed by 11 bases and the J gene end by 5 bases; junction bases not matched to a gene: 3. CDR3 length: 13 amino acids. CDR3 nucleotide sequence: TGTGCCGCGACTAGCGGGAGGCACAATGAGCAGTTCTTC. Residues: CAATSGRHNEQFF.

The V gene is TRBV7-9, the J gene TRBJ1-4; D may be TRBD1 (6 bases). From germline, CDR1 is SEHNR and CDR2 FQNEAQ (reference sequence). V lost 0 bases to trimming and J lost 7 bases, with 12 bases between them. The CDR3 has 15 residues. CDR3 residues: CASSLATGPGEKLFF. CDR3 DNA sequence: TGTGCCAGCAGCTTAGCTACAGGGCCGGGTGAAAAACTGTTTTTT.

In nucleotides, the CDR3 is TGTGCCTGGAGTGTAAACGCGGGAGAGCAGTTCTTC. It is translated as CAWSVNAGEQFF. J is TRBJ2-1 and V is TRBV30; D perhaps matches TRBD2 (6 bases). The CDR3 runs to 12 residues. Germline V gives CDR1 GTSNPN, CDR2 SVGIG (reference sequence). The ends were cut back, 0 bases at V and 10 bases at J, with 10 bases in the middle.

The chain has TRBV5-1 and TRBJ2-2; D perhaps matches TRBD2 (6 bases). The CDR3 runs 16 residues. The V and J ends lost 4 bases and 0 bases respectively, with 13 bases between them. Germline CDR1 and CDR2: SGHRS and YFSETQ. CDR3: CASSTSGPPNTGELFF. For the CDR3, the DNA is TGCGCCAGCAGCACCAGCGGGCCCCCGAACACCGGGGAGCTGTTTTTT.

The chain employs TRBV19 and TRBJ1-3; perhaps TRBD1 as D (5 bases). Between the trimmed V and J ends, which lost 6 bases and 10 bases, there was a span of 22 bases. Germline CDR1 reads LNHDA; CDR2 reads SQIVND (reference sequence). The CDR3 is 15 amino acids. The CDR3 loop reads CASSLGGRFRETIYF. For the CDR3, the DNA is TGTGCCAGTAGCCTCGGGGGACGCTTCAGAGAGACCATATATTTT.